This passage covers 24 T cell receptor beta chains from one sample sequenced in a study of radiotherapy plus CTLA-4 blockade in lung cancer. Sequencing used immunoSEQ multiplex PCR; TCRdb keeps in-frame clones, though not all of them. The sample yields some 80,000 clones, less than 85% seen once. This specimen consisted of peripheral blood, obtained from a patient treated with radiotherapy plus ipilimumab. The receptors come from a human donor with non-small cell lung cancer who had stable disease on radiotherapy plus ipilimumab.

V is TRBV5-4 and J is TRBJ2-7; D is uncertain. CDR1 is SGHNT, CDR2 YYREEE, per germline (reference sequence). The CDR3 runs to 15 residues. V lost 4 bases and J 0 bases, leaving 14 bases between the germline ends. CDR3 loop: CASSVGGAPSYEQYF. CDR3 DNA: TGTGCCAGCAGCGTCGGCGGAGCCCCCTCCTACGAGCAGTACTTC.

The rearrangement links TRBV7-6 to TRBJ2-5; 14 bases are a match to TRBD2. Germline CDR1 reads SGHVS; CDR2 reads FNYEAQ. The CDR3 totals 17 residues. J gave up 5 bases and V 5 bases, and 10 bases lay outside the gene matches. This CDR3 reads CASSPRLAGGSGETQYF. CDR3 sequence (DNA): TGTGCCAGCAGCCCGAGACTAGCGGGAGGGTCGGGGGAGACCCAGTACTTC.

The chain combines TRBV27 with TRBJ2-7, with D maybe TRBD1 (6 bases). The CDR3 is made up of 16 amino acids. Germline CDR1 is MNHEY and CDR2 is SMNVEV (reference sequence). The V end lost 6 bases, the J end lost 4 bases, and 22 bases lay between the germline ends. The CDR3 region has the DNA TGTGCCAGCAGCCCTTACCGGGACATCGGTTTTTACGAGCAGTACTTC. It yields the protein CASSPYRDIGFYEQYF.

This chain joins TRBV6-1 and TRBJ1-1; 7 nucleotides match TRBD1. Trimming cost V 5 bases and J 4 bases; bases outside gene matches: 10. Germline V lookup: CDR1 MNHNS, CDR2 SASEGT. This CDR3 has 15 residues. CDR3 DNA sequence: TGTGCCAGCAGTCGCCACGGACAGGCGGGCACTGAAGCTTTCTTT. Translating it yields CASSRHGQAGTEAFF.

The gene calls are TRBV5-1 and TRBJ2-3, with unresolved D. Trimming shortened V by 4 bases and J by 0 bases, and 9 bases separated the two germline ends. The CDR3 length is 14 residues. From germline, CDR1 is SGHRS and CDR2 YFSETQ. The CDR3 is CASSPLASTDTQYF. CDR3 nucleotides: TGCGCCAGCAGCCCTCTTGCCAGCACAGATACGCAGTATTTT.

The rearrangement joins TRBV7-6 to TRBJ2-2; 8 bases match TRBD2. The CDR3 extends over 16 amino acids. The V gene's germline CDR1 is SGHVS and CDR2 FNYEAQ. The J segment lost 2 bases and the V segment lost 5 bases, leaving 7 bases of the junction unmatched. As DNA, the CDR3 is TGTGCCAGCAGCCCCTTAGCGGGGACAAACACCGGGGAGCTGTTTTTT. It codes for CASSPLAGTNTGELFF.

The chain joins TRBV13 to TRBJ2-3; a possible D gene is TRBD2 (6 bases). Germline V gene data show CDR1 as PRHDT and CDR2 as FYEKMQ (reference sequence). Trimming shortened V by 0 bases and J by 3 bases, and 10 bases separated the two germline ends. The CDR3 totals 15 residues. The CDR3, as DNA: TGTGCCAGCAGCTTAGGGGCGGGGCGGACAGATACGCAGTATTTT. This translates into CASSLGAGRTDTQYF.

This chain connects TRBV19 to TRBJ1-5, with 8 nucleotides matching TRBD1. The V gene's germline CDR1 is LNHDA and CDR2 SQIVND (reference sequence). CDR3 length: 15 residues. With V trimmed by 5 bases and J by 7 bases, 10 bases remained unmatched. The CDR3 protein is CASSLRTGIGQPQHF. CDR3 coding DNA: TGTGCCAGTAGTCTACGGACAGGGATTGGGCAGCCCCAGCATTTT.

The chain uses TRBV2 and TRBJ2-7; 11 bases map to TRBD1. The CDR3 is 15 residues long. The ends lost 6 bases at V and 5 bases at J; junction bases unmatched: 9. Germline-derived CDR1 and CDR2 are SNHLY and FYNNEI. CDR3 protein: CASRFRDRGFNEQYF. The CDR3 DNA follows: TGTGCCAGCAGGTTCCGGGACAGGGGGTTCAACGAGCAGTACTTC.

This chain links TRBV9 with TRBJ1-5; D is undetermined. Germline V lookup: CDR1 SGDLS, CDR2 YYNGEE. CDR3 length: 14 residues. The V gene lost 4 bases and the J gene lost 0 bases, with 8 bases spanning the gap. The CDR3 protein is CASSPDVSNQPQHF. CDR3 DNA: TGTGCCAGCAGCCCGGACGTTAGCAATCAGCCCCAGCATTTT.

The V call is TRBV7-6, the J call TRBJ2-3; D possibly corresponds to TRBD2 (6 bases). CDR1 and CDR2 from the germline V gene are SGHVS and FNYEAQ. CDR3 length: 15 amino acids. Trimming took off 5 bases at V and 3 bases at J, with 15 bases between the two ends. The CDR3 sequence is CASSADSGRTDTQYF. The DNA for the CDR3 is TGTGCCAGCAGCGCCGATAGCGGTAGGACAGATACGCAGTATTTT.

The chain couples TRBV7-7 to TRBJ2-7; D may be TRBD2 (6 bases). With 5 bases removed from V and 6 bases from J, the gap between germline ends came to 14 bases. Germline CDR1 and CDR2: SSHAT and FNYEAQ (reference sequence). CDR3 length equals 13 residues. The DNA for the CDR3 is TGTGCCAGCAGCGGCGGTACCGGGGGCGAGCAGTACTTC. It codes for CASSGGTGGEQYF.

The chain links TRBV27 to TRBJ2-1, with 7 bases matching TRBD1. Germline V gene sequence: CDR1 MNHEY, CDR2 SMNVEV (reference sequence). The CDR3 sequence is 14 residues long. V lost 3 bases, J lost 8 bases, and 7 bases stayed unmatched. CDR3 DNA: TGTGCCAGCAGTTTCAAAAAACAGGGGTATGAGCAGTTCTTC. Its translation is CASSFKKQGYEQFF.

The chain links TRBV29-1 to TRBJ2-5; possibly TRBD2 for D (6 bases). With 1 base removed from V and 5 bases from J, the gap between germline ends came to 17 bases. The CDR3 loop spans 15 amino acids. Germline CDR1 SQVTM, CDR2 ANQGSEA. The CDR3 protein is CSVEGGSGDAETQYF. For the CDR3, the DNA is TGCAGCGTTGAAGGTGGGTCGGGAGATGCTGAGACCCAGTACTTC.

The chain couples TRBV28 to TRBJ1-2; 12 bases map to TRBD1. This CDR3 region has 15 residues. V lost 6 bases, J lost 6 bases, and 8 bases stayed unmatched. Per germline, CDR1 MDHEN and CDR2 SYDVKM. CDR3 sequence (DNA): TGTGCCAGCAGGCAGGGGGGGACAGGGGGCAATGGCTACACCTTC. Translation: CASRQGGTGGNGYTF.

This clone was seen only a few times. V and J are TRBV18 and TRBJ2-2; D is unresolved. CDR1 is KGHSH and CDR2 is LQKENI in the germline V gene. V lost 3 bases and J lost 5, with 13 bases in between. The CDR3 loop spans 15 amino acids. The DNA of the CDR3 is TGTGCCAGCTCACCCAAGGACCGATTGACCGGGGAGCTGTTTTTT. Its translation: CASSPKDRLTGELFF.

A few counts support this clone. The rearrangement joins TRBV7-9 to TRBJ2-7; 7 bases fit TRBD1. CDR1 is SEHNR and CDR2 is FQNEAQ in the germline V gene (reference sequence). The CDR3 sequence is 17 residues long. J gave up 0 bases and V 0 bases, and 8 bases lay outside the gene matches. The CDR3 nucleotides are TGTGCCAGCAGCTTAGCCCTCACAGGGGAGAGCTCCTACGAGCAGTACTTC. Protein: CASSLALTGESSYEQYF.

This clone was detected only a few times. V and J are TRBV11-1 and TRBJ2-2; the D is unclear. The CDR3 is 14 residues long. Germline values: CDR1 SGHAT, CDR2 FQDESV (reference sequence). V was clipped by 2 bases and J by 1 base, with 5 bases between them. The CDR3 nucleotides read TGTGCCAGCAGCTTACCGGAGAACACCGGGGAGCTGTTTTTT. Its translation is CASSLPENTGELFF.

J is TRBJ2-1 and V is TRBV7-9; 11 bases agree with TRBD1. V gave up 4 bases and J gave up 9 bases; unmatched junction bases: 2. Per germline, CDR1 SEHNR and CDR2 FQNEAQ (reference sequence). CDR3 length: 13 residues. The DNA of the CDR3 is TGTGCCAGCAGCTGGACAGGGGGCAGTGAGCAGTTCTTC. Its translation: CASSWTGGSEQFF.

The chain recombines TRBV28 with TRBJ1-2, with D uncertain. CDR3 length equals 12 residues. CDR1 is MDHEN and CDR2 is SYDVKM in the germline V gene. V lost 6 bases and J lost 8, with 13 bases in between. CDR3 in amino acids: CASSVGSTGYTF. DNA for the CDR3: TGTGCCAGCAGCGTGGGAAGTACGGGCTACACCTTC.

The V gene is TRBV29-1, the J gene TRBJ2-3, with 7 nucleotides matching TRBD1. J was trimmed by 11 bases and V by 4 bases; bases with no gene match: 9. The CDR3 extends over 12 amino acids. Per germline, CDR1 SQVTM and CDR2 ANQGSEA. CDR3 nucleotide sequence: TGCAGCGTTGTTAGGGACAGCGGTTTGCAGTATTTT. It is translated as CSVVRDSGLQYF.

V is TRBV28 and J is TRBJ1-2; D is unclear. V was shortened by 1 base and J by 4 bases, with 16 bases between the two germline ends. This CDR3 has 16 residues. Germline CDR1 reads MDHEN; CDR2 reads SYDVKM. CDR3 nucleotide sequence: TGTGCCAGCAGTTTATACACAAGTGGGGTTATCTATGGCTACACCTTC. Amino acids: CASSLYTSGVIYGYTF.

This rearrangement joins TRBV7-2 to TRBJ2-5; 8 bases agree with TRBD1. The CDR3 is made up of 14 amino acids. V lost 3 bases to trimming and J lost 4 bases; unmatched junction nucleotides: 4. Germline CDR1 and CDR2: SGHTA and FQGNSA. The CDR3: CASSLTGAGETQYF. DNA for the CDR3: TGTGCCAGCAGCTTGACAGGGGCGGGAGAGACCCAGTACTTC.

CDR3 DNA: TGTGCCTGGAGTGTACAGATACAAGAGACCCAGTACTTC. Amino acid sequence: CAWSVQIQETQYF. The V and J genes are TRBV30 and TRBJ2-5; D is undetermined. Per germline, CDR1 GTSNPN and CDR2 SVGIG (reference sequence). V lost 0 bases and J lost 2, with 7 bases in between. The CDR3 covers 13 residues.